These 10 T cell receptor beta chains were sequenced from one sample in a study of response to subunit inactivated influenza vaccine. TCRdb used MiXCR to reprocess the RT-PCR reads, holding one entry per CDR3 protein. The sample shows around 600,000 distinct CDR3 sequences, about 11% of them seen only once. This same sample was also taken into another study, of T cells expressing NK-cell markers. From that paper: 5'RACE template switching with UMIs produced the TCR beta cDNA.

Sequencing was performed on PBMCs from blood, taken on the day of vaccination. All receptors derive from a man aged 50 to 60 who received an inactivated influenza vaccine.

This clonotype was found a few times. The rearrangement links TRBV20-1 to TRBJ2-3; 7 nucleotides align to TRBD2. The CDR3 extends over 14 amino acids. Trimming removed 5 bases from V and 1 base from J; junction bases left unmatched: 6. CDR1 and CDR2 (germline): DFQATT, SNEGSKA (reference sequence). The chain's CDR3 is CSAGGGRGTDTQYF. The CDR3 DNA sequence: TGCAGTGCTGGGGGGGGGAGGGGCACAGATACGCAGTATTTT.

This clonotype was seen a single time. The rearrangement uses TRBV29-1 and TRBJ1-2, with TRBD1 as a possible D gene (5 bases). The germline V gene encodes CDR1 SQVTM and CDR2 ANQGSEA. This CDR3 is 10 amino acids long. Trimming cost V 7 bases and J 14 bases, with 17 bases left between them. The CDR3 DNA sequence: TGCAGCGGCTGGGACGGGAATTTTACCTTC. Its protein is CSGWDGNFTF.

The CDR3 DNA follows: TGTGCCAGCAGTCCCTCCGGGACATGGGAGCCCCAGCATTTT. Its translation is CASSPSGTWEPQHF. The chain uses TRBV12-3 or TRBV12-4 and TRBJ1-5; D possibly corresponds to TRBD1 (6 bases). There are 14 residues in the CDR3. Trimming took 5 bases from V and 8 from J, leaving 16 bases between them.

The chain joins TRBV7-9 to TRBJ2-3, with 8 bases fitting TRBD2. The CDR3 has 16 residues. J was trimmed by 2 bases and V by 5 bases; bases with no gene match: 9. Per germline, CDR1 SEHNR and CDR2 FQNEAQ (reference sequence). The CDR3 loop is CASSPRLAQVTDTQYF. The CDR3 nucleotides read TGTGCCAGCAGCCCAAGACTAGCGCAAGTCACAGATACGCAGTATTTT.

The V and J genes are TRBV6-1 and TRBJ2-5; 11 nucleotides line up with TRBD1. The J segment lost 8 bases and the V segment lost 6 bases, leaving 11 bases of the junction unmatched. The length of the CDR3 is 15 residues. CDR1 and CDR2 (germline): MNHNS, SASEGT. The CDR3 is CASREWTGGLDTQYF. In nucleotides, the CDR3 is TGTGCCAGCAGAGAATGGACAGGGGGCTTAGATACCCAGTACTTC.

This clonotype was recorded many times. The genes are TRBV12-3 or TRBV12-4 and TRBJ2-5; a possible D gene is TRBD2 (6 bases). Trimming left V 10 bases short and J 6 bases short, with 21 bases between. The CDR3 contains 14 residues. CDR3 in amino acids: CATRDSTNPKTQYF. DNA of the CDR3: TGTGCCACCAGGGACTCCACTAACCCCAAGACCCAGTACTTC.

This clonotype has only a few counts. This sequence joins TRBV4-1 and TRBJ2-1, with 8 bases that match TRBD1. Trimming cost V 1 base and J 5 bases; bases outside gene matches: 4. The CDR3 has 15 residues. The germline gives CDR1 MGHRA, CDR2 YSYEKL. The CDR3 is CASSQGQGSHNEQFF. The CDR3 DNA reads TGCGCCAGCAGCCAAGGACAGGGGTCTCACAATGAGCAGTTCTTC.

The chain uses TRBV20-1 and TRBJ2-1; either TRBD1 or TRBD2 may supply D (7 bases each). The germline V gene encodes CDR1 DFQATT and CDR2 SNEGSKA (reference sequence). The CDR3 spans 15 residues. V lost 4 bases, J lost 0 bases, and 13 bases lay in between. CDR3 nucleotides: TGCAGTGCTACAGGGGGGGCGCCCTCCTACAATGAGCAGTTCTTC. Amino acids: CSATGGAPSYNEQFF.

The chain carries TRBV6-1 and TRBJ2-3; no reliable D call. Trimming took 5 bases from V and 0 from J, leaving 9 bases between them. CDR1 and CDR2 from the germline V gene are MNHNS and SASEGT. This CDR3 has 14 amino acids. CDR3 DNA: TGTGCCAGCAGTCCGTTTCGGAGCACAGATACGCAGTATTTT. Translated: CASSPFRSTDTQYF.

This clonotype was seen at least ten times. This chain links TRBV3-1 with TRBJ2-5, with D perhaps matching TRBD2 (5 bases). The CDR3 is 15 amino acids. The germline V gene encodes CDR1 LGHDT and CDR2 YNNKEL (reference sequence). V shed 0 bases and J shed 5 bases, with 13 bases lying between them. The CDR3 nucleotides read TGTGCCAGCAGCCAAGATCCTGAGGGTTGGGAGACCCAGTACTTC. It yields the protein CASSQDPEGWETQYF.